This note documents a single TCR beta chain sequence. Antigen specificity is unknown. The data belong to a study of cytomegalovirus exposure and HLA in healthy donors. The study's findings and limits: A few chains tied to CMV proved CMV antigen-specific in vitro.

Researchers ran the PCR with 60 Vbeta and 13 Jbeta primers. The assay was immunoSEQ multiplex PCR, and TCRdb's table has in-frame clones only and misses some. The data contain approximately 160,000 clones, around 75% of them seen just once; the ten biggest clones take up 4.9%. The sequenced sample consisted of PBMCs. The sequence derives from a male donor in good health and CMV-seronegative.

The CDR3 DNA is TGTGCCAGCAGTGGCGGGACAGGGTTCATCGGAAACACCATATATTTT. Its protein is CASSGGTGFIGNTIYF. The chain links TRBV2 to TRBJ1-3; TRBD1 aligns across 9 bases. The CDR3 contains 16 residues. The ends lost 4 bases at V and 4 bases at J; junction bases unmatched: 8. Germline V lookup: CDR1 SNHLY, CDR2 FYNNEI. The full variable domain, in which reference TRBV2 and TRBJ1-3 provide the parts outside the CDR3, is EPEVTQTPSHQVTQMGQEVILRCVPISNHLYFYWYRQILGQKVEFLVSFYNNEISEKSEIFDDQFSVERPDGSNFTLKIRSTKLEDSAMYFCASSGGTGFIGNTIYFGEGSWLTVV.